Below, 23 T cell receptor beta chains from the same sample are listed, as sequenced in a study of blood T cells in healthy people across ages. The authors ran a second PCR of about 6 to 12 cycles using a sample-barcoded 5' primer and a J-beta primer mix. TCRdb reanalysed the 5' RACE reads using MiXCR and keeps one entry per CDR3 protein. The sample shows some 900,000 distinct CDR3 sequences, 25% to 35% of them seen only once. Sequenced input: blood. The origin of the receptors is a woman of 80 years or more in good health.

A word on this clonotype: This may be a read error, as it is one base from a much larger clone. The chain couples TRBV7-9 to TRBJ2-7; D may correspond to TRBD1 or TRBD2 (7 bases each). This CDR3 is built from 15 residues. Germline assignment: CDR1 SEHNR and CDR2 FQNEAQ (reference sequence). The V and J ends lost 5 bases and 7 bases respectively, with 21 bases between them. This CDR3 is CASSNSGGERNEQYF. For the CDR3, the DNA is TGTGCCAGCAGCAACTCAGGGGGGGAACGGAATGAGCAGTACTTC. The full variable domain, rest sourced from reference TRBV7-9 and TRBJ2-7, is DTGVSQNPRHKITKRGQNVTFRCDPISEHNRLYWYRQTLGQGPEFLTYFQNEAQLEKSRLLSDRFSAERPKGSFSTLEIQRTEQGDSAMYLCASSNSGGERNEQYFGPGTRLTVT.

This clonotype was seen a single time. This sequence may be a read error, since a much larger clone differs from it by one base. Since no conserved phenylalanine or tryptophan closes the CDR3, a read error is the likely cause. The chain joins TRBV20-1 to TRBJ1-5; 7 nucleotides match TRBD1. Germline V gene data show CDR1 as DFQATT and CDR2 as SNEGSKA (reference sequence). This CDR3 is built from 15 residues. V lost 3 bases to trimming and J lost 6 bases; unmatched junction nucleotides: 11. CDR3 in amino acids: CSASGGAGGVQPQHV. The CDR3 nucleotides are TGCAGTGCTAGCGGTGGTGCAGGGGGTGTTCAGCCCCAGCATGTT.

As concerns this clonotype: An end of the junction differs from the germline gene, which may be a read error. This sequence joins TRBV6-1 and TRBJ1-5; possibly TRBD1 for D (5 bases). CDR3 length: 13 amino acids. Germline values: CDR1 MNHNS, CDR2 SASEGT. The CDR3 nucleotides are TGTGCCAGCAGTGGTCAGGGAAATCAGCCCCGGCATTTT. Translation gives CASSGQGNQPRHF.

This clonotype has a handful of counts. This sequence joins TRBV7-2 and TRBJ1-1; D unresolved. This CDR3 is built from 14 residues. CDR1 is SGHTA, CDR2 FQGNSA, per germline. Trimming left V 1 base short and J 1 base short, with 7 bases between. CDR3 in DNA: TGTGCCAGCAGCTTAGACACACCGAACACTGAAGCTTTCTTT. Its translation: CASSLDTPNTEAFF.

On this clonotype itself: A much larger clone differs from this one at a single base, so this may be a read error. J is TRBJ1-2 and V is TRBV5-4, with 7 bases lining up with TRBD1. With V trimmed by 4 bases and J by 0 bases, 3 bases remained unmatched. Germline CDR1 and CDR2: SGHNT and YYREEE (reference sequence). The CDR3 loop spans 14 amino acids. CDR3 sequence reads: CASSADRTNYGYTF. In nucleotides, the CDR3 is TGTGCCAGCAGCGCGGACAGGACTAACTATGGCTACACCTTC.

The V and J genes are TRBV12-3 or TRBV12-4 and TRBJ2-1; 11 bases map to TRBD2. The V segment lost 0 bases and the J segment 4 bases; nucleotides outside the gene matches: 8. This CDR3 has 18 amino acids. CDR3 in DNA: TGTGCCAGCAGTTTAGCGCTAGCGGGGGGACTCCTTTACAATGAGCAGTTCTTC. As protein: CASSLALAGGLLYNEQFF.

The sample holds a few counts of this clonotype. V is TRBV6-5 and J is TRBJ2-5; D is possibly TRBD1 (6 bases). CDR1 and CDR2 from the germline V gene are MNHEY and SVGAGI. The length of the CDR3 is 15 residues. V lost 6 bases, J lost 5 bases, and 19 bases lay in between. The CDR3 DNA is TGTGCCAGCAGAACCCCCAGGACAGCAAGTGAGACCCAGTACTTC. Translation gives CASRTPRTASETQYF.

This clonotype has a handful of counts. This chain links TRBV6-1 with TRBJ1-5; D possibly corresponds to TRBD1 (5 bases). The V and J ends lost 4 bases and 0 bases respectively, with 10 bases between them. Per the germline V gene, CDR1 is MNHNS and CDR2 is SASEGT. The CDR3 contains 15 residues. CDR3 sequence: CASSGDGTSNQPQHF. Written as DNA, the CDR3 is TGTGCCAGCAGTGGGGACGGTACTAGCAATCAGCCCCAGCATTTT.

The rearrangement joins TRBV7-6 to TRBJ2-3; D remains unclear. The CDR3 is 14 residues long. V lost 0 bases and J 6 bases, leaving 10 bases between the germline ends. Per germline, CDR1 SGHVS and CDR2 FNYEAQ. The CDR3 nucleotides are TGTGCCAGCAGCTTAGCTGCGTATGCTGATACGCAGTATTTT. It encodes CASSLAAYADTQYF. The full variable domain, completed using reference TRBV7-6 and TRBJ2-3, is GAGVSQSPRYKVTKRGQDVALRCDPISGHVSLYWYRQALGQGPEFLTYFNYEAQQDKSGLPNDRFSAERPEGSISTLTIQRTEQRDSAMYRCASSLAAYADTQYFGPGTRLTVL.

The V and J genes are TRBV20-1 and TRBJ2-3; D gene unclear. Germline V CDR1 and CDR2: DFQATT, SNEGSKA (reference sequence). This CDR3 has 13 amino acids. Trimming left V 0 bases short and J 6 bases short, with 10 bases between. CDR3 residues: CSAREPITDTQYF. The CDR3 DNA reads TGCAGTGCTAGAGAACCAATAACGGATACGCAGTATTTT.

In its sample, this clonotype was seen a few times. The chain joins TRBV27 to TRBJ2-2; 11 nucleotides line up with TRBD1. Germline trimming cut 6 bases from V and 4 bases from J; bases unmatched to any gene: 4. The CDR3 consists of 15 residues. Germline V lookup: CDR1 MNHEY, CDR2 SMNVEV (reference sequence). The CDR3 region is CASRPGTGGTGELFF. In DNA, the CDR3 is TGTGCCAGCAGACCCGGGACAGGGGGCACCGGGGAGCTGTTTTTT.

This clonotype was detected many times. This sequence joins TRBV7-8 and TRBJ2-3; D uncertain. The CDR3 loop spans 12 amino acids. Per germline, CDR1 SGHVS and CDR2 FQNEAQ. V was pared by 4 bases and J by 6 bases, with 8 bases between. In DNA form, the CDR3 reads TGTGCCAGCAGCTCATCAGTGGATACGCAGTATTTT. Translation: CASSSSVDTQYF.

To note about this clonotype: One end of the junction is discordant with germline, which a read error may explain. The CDR3 DNA is TGTGCCAGCAGTCCGAGGACCATGAGAGCAGATGCGCAGTATTTT. This gives the protein CASSPRTMRADAQYF. V and J are TRBV12-3 or TRBV12-4 and TRBJ2-3; D remains unclear. The CDR3 spans 15 residues.

V usage is TRBV11-2 and J usage is TRBJ1-4; D is undetermined. The V end lost 0 bases, the J end lost 5 bases, and 4 bases lay between the germline ends. Germline V gives CDR1 SGHAT, CDR2 FQNNGV. The CDR3 has 13 residues. CDR3 in DNA: TGTGCCAGCAGCTTAGATCTGAATGAAAAACTGTTTTTT. This codes for CASSLDLNEKLFF.

This clonotype was observed a few times. V and J are TRBV7-9 and TRBJ1-3; 7 bases align to TRBD1. The V segment lost 1 base and the J segment 0 bases; nucleotides outside the gene matches: 12. In germline, CDR1 is SEHNR, CDR2 FQNEAQ (reference sequence). The CDR3 contains 19 residues. CDR3 residues: CASSLVSQGQQLSGNTIYF. The CDR3 coding sequence is TGTGCCAGCAGCTTAGTCTCCCAGGGACAGCAACTCTCTGGAAACACCATATATTTT. Full variable domain (outside the CDR3, taken from reference TRBV7-9 and TRBJ1-3): DTGVSQNPRHKITKRGQNVTFRCDPISEHNRLYWYRQTLGQGPEFLTYFQNEAQLEKSRLLSDRFSAERPKGSFSTLEIQRTEQGDSAMYLCASSLVSQGQQLSGNTIYFGEGSWLTVV.

This clonotype was found a few times. One end of the junction does not line up with germline, which may come from a read error. The chain uses TRBV12-3 or TRBV12-4 and TRBJ1-5; D may be TRBD1 (6 bases). The CDR3 consists of 12 residues. The CDR3 reads CTSRGGAQPQHF. The CDR3, as DNA: TGTACCAGCAGGGGAGGGGCCCAGCCCCAGCATTTT.

The rearrangement uses TRBV24-1 and TRBJ2-2; D gene unclear. CDR1 is KGHDR and CDR2 is SFDVKD in the germline V gene. V lost 2 bases and J 4 bases, leaving 10 bases between the germline ends. The CDR3 extends over 15 amino acids. In nucleotides, the CDR3 is TGTGCCACCAGTGATTGTGGCAGTGCCACCGGGGAGCTGTTTTTT. This gives the protein CATSDCGSATGELFF.

The rearrangement joins TRBV12-3 or TRBV12-4 to TRBJ2-5; D gene ambiguous. The V and J ends lost 5 bases and 3 bases respectively, with 7 bases between them. The CDR3 is 12 amino acids. The CDR3 nucleotides read TGTGCCAGCAGTAACTTAAAAGAGACCCAGTACTTC. The encoded protein is CASSNLKETQYF.

The CDR3 nucleotides are TGTGCCAGCAGTTTACGGGAGTACGATGGCTACACCTTC. It is translated as CASSLREYDGYTF. The chain recombines TRBV12-3 or TRBV12-4 with TRBJ1-2, with no clear D. CDR3 length: 13 residues. V shed 2 bases and J shed 6 bases, with 10 bases lying between them.

This clonotype was recorded a few times. The chain has TRBV4-3 and TRBJ1-1; D call uncertain. Germline loops: CDR1 LGHNA, CDR2 YSLEER. CDR3 length equals 14 residues. V dropped 1 base and J dropped 4 bases, with 10 bases sitting between them. The CDR3 bases are TGCGCCAGCAGCCAAGCCACGGATGGCACTGAAGCTTTCTTT. It codes for CASSQATDGTEAFF.

J is TRBJ2-7 and V is TRBV5-4, with TRBD1 identical over 9 bases. CDR3 length: 14 residues. V was pared by 4 bases and J by 5 bases, with 7 bases of the junction left unmatched. From germline, CDR1 is SGHNT and CDR2 YYREEE (reference sequence). This chain's CDR3 is CASSLRDRVNEQYF. The CDR3, as DNA: TGTGCCAGCAGCCTCCGGGACAGGGTAAACGAGCAGTACTTC.

Points on this clonotype: This may stem from a read error, because a much larger clone lies one nucleotide away. The CDR3 DNA sequence: TGTGCCCGCAGACCGGGACTAGCGGGCCTCAGGGGAGATACGCAGTATTTT. It codes for CARRPGLAGLRGDTQYF. V and J are TRBV6-2 or TRBV6-3 and TRBJ2-3; 12 positions match TRBD2. Germline CDR1 MNHEY, CDR2 SVGEGT. There are 17 residues in the CDR3.

The chain combines TRBV5-4 with TRBJ2-3; D is perhaps TRBD1 or TRBD2 (7 bases each). The CDR3 sequence is 16 residues long. The V end was cut by 4 bases, the J end by 3 bases, with 18 bases between. In germline, CDR1 is SGHNT, CDR2 YYREEE (reference sequence). The CDR3 DNA sequence: TGTGCCAGCAGCCCACCCGGGGGGACAGCAACAGATACGCAGTATTTT. Encoded protein: CASSPPGGTATDTQYF.